This T cell receptor beta chain was observed in a study of blood T cell repertoires in COVID-19 (TCRdb year 2020). The study in broad terms: The collaborator samples originated in the United States, Italy and Spain and spanned the acute and convalescent phases of COVID-19. A freely available public database, intended as a resource for researchers studying the immune response to SARS-CoV-2, is where the repertoires were released. A de-identified subject ID, COVID-19 status, age in years and sex were almost always included in the sample metadata. HLA class I and class II types, where available, came from metadata supplied by the sample provider rather than from assay-based typing. The prospective study material was composed of cDNA or gDNA derived from T cells, B-cell-depleted T cells, or PBMCs. Subjects who had been exposed to COVID-19, were actively infected with it, or had recovered from it provided the deeply sampled blood TCRbeta repertoires that made up the dataset. Samples came from the ongoing ImmuneRACE study (first 160 participants) plus 1,254 subjects from 6 global collaborators.

The immunoSEQ Assay, a bias-controlled multiplex PCR, was used to amplify TCRbeta CDR3 regions from genomic DNA. As for the original processing: The number of nucleated cells in each sample was estimated by amplification of reference gene primers within the assay. To quantify the absolute abundance of each unique TCRbeta CDR3 rearrangement, sequence reads were collapsed and filtered. For each sample, productive Simpson clonality was calculated by taking the square root of Simpson's diversity index across productive rearrangements. The clones in this table, taken by TCRdb from immuneACCESS, are in-frame only. Not every clone is retained; where verified, under half of the shortfall comes from an unresolved V gene, and the cause of the rest is unknown. That table furnishes V, J and clone size, whereas the DNA furnished D and trimming. The sample table holds a few hundred thousand clones, of which about 90% were seen once. Clones ranked in the top ten supply just under 3% of the sample.

Paper-wide results and their limitations: The quantity of clinical and demographic metadata differed by source and by participant and was supplied without curation.

Participants in the prospective study were aged about 18 to 90 years, lived in over 20 United States geographic areas, and enrolled through a virtual design. In the prospective study, cohorts were assigned on the basis of participant-reported clinical history obtained from a screening survey and a study questionnaire. Recovered participants in ImmuneRACE Cohort 3 were defined as having two consecutive negative NP/OP PCR tests, clearance from a healthcare professional, or resolution of symptoms. In the prospective study, mobile phlebotomists collected whole blood, serum and a nasopharyngeal or oropharyngeal swab from each participant. Additional blood draws and questionnaires over an approximately two-month period could optionally be provided by prospective study participants. Blood samples from the prospective study were shipped frozen or at room temperature prior to DNA extraction. Counted from cysteine to phenylalanine, this CDR3 has 14 amino acids. Kept here is only the CDR3 DNA, which spans 42 bases and is read in frame from base 1. As encoded in the germline V gene, CDR1 is ENHRY while CDR2 is SYGVKD. V lost 6 bases and J lost 1 base, and the count of bases not matched to a germline gene is 3.

A note on this clone: The antigen it recognizes is unknown. No quality values exist for individual bases; no much larger clone is one base distant.

The rearranged segments are TRBV10-3 and TRBJ1-2, with 9 bases in between that match TRBD1. The specimen sequenced was PBMCs or T cells enriched from blood (not recorded which). The origin of this receptor is a woman aged 25-40 years who had recovered from COVID-19. The CDR3: CAIRGQGYNYGYTF. In nucleotides, the sequence is TGTGCCATCAGAGGACAGGGGTATAACTATGGCTACACCTTC.